These 8 T cell receptor beta chains share one sample of origin, sequenced in a study of blood T cell repertoires in COVID-19. The table came from immunoSEQ multiplex PCR; TCRdb's copy has only in-frame clones and leaves some out. The table shows nearly 350,000 clones, with more than 70% occurring only once. Material: peripheral blood. Source of these receptors: a man in his thirties or forties with active or convalescent COVID-19.

The V gene is TRBV19, the J gene TRBJ2-7; 9 bases line up with TRBD2. Looked up from germline, CDR1 is LNHDA and CDR2 is SQIVND (reference sequence). Trimming at V came to 3 bases and at J to 3 bases, leaving 6 bases not matched to a gene. The CDR3 has 15 amino acids. The CDR3 here is CASSIRRGGLYEQYF. The CDR3, as DNA: TGTGCCAGTAGTATTCGGCGGGGGGGCCTCTACGAGCAGTACTTC. The complete variable domain, with remaining parts taken from reference TRBV19 and TRBJ2-7, reads DGGITQSPKYLFRKEGQNVTLSCEQNLNHDAMYWYRQDPGQGLRLIYYSQIVNDFQKGDIAEGYSVSREKKESFPLTVTSAQKNPTAFYLCASSIRRGGLYEQYFGPGTRLTVT.

The rearrangement joins TRBV7-3 to TRBJ2-3; a possible D gene is TRBD2 (7 bases). Germline V gives CDR1 SGHTA, CDR2 FQGTGA. This CDR3 has 16 amino acids. V was pared by 4 bases and J by 6 bases, with 20 bases between. The CDR3 is CASSYGGGLVKDTQYF. The CDR3, as DNA: TGTGCCAGCAGCTACGGCGGGGGCCTTGTTAAGGATACGCAGTATTTT.

The J gene is TRBJ1-3, the V gene TRBV3-1 (or the pseudogene TRBV3-2), with a possible D match to TRBD1 (5 bases). Germline-derived CDR1 and CDR2 are LGHDT and YNNKEL (reference sequence). The length of the CDR3 is 16 residues. Deletions cut 5 bases from V and 2 bases from J, with 16 bases between. CDR3 nucleotides: TGTGCCAGCAGCGGGGACTACGGGAGGACTGGAAACACCATATATTTT. Its protein is CASSGDYGRTGNTIYF.

The chain combines TRBV9 with TRBJ1-1; 7 positions agree with TRBD1. Germline V gene data show CDR1 as SGDLS and CDR2 as YYNGEE. V trimming: 4 bases; J trimming: 1 base; junction bases outside the gene matches: 7. There are 15 residues in the CDR3. The CDR3 DNA reads TGTGCCAGCAGCCCTCGGACAGGACCGAACACTGAAGCTTTCTTT. Protein product: CASSPRTGPNTEAFF.

The chain combines TRBV12-3 or TRBV12-4 with TRBJ1-1; 9 positions agree with TRBD1. CDR3 length equals 13 residues. The V gene end was trimmed by 6 bases and the J gene end by 3 bases; junction bases not matched to a gene: 2. CDR3 region: CASRWTGDTEAFF. DNA for the CDR3: TGTGCCAGCAGGTGGACAGGGGACACTGAAGCTTTCTTT.

The J gene is TRBJ1-1, the V gene TRBV2; D is undetermined. V lost 6 bases and J 3 bases, leaving 14 bases between the germline ends. Per germline, CDR1 SNHLY and CDR2 FYNNEI. This CDR3 has 14 residues. Here the CDR3 DNA reads TGTGCCAGCAGGTCAACGGGGTGGGACACTGAAGCTTTCTTT. Translation: CASRSTGWDTEAFF.

This clone was seen a single time. The gene calls are TRBV3-1 (or the pseudogene TRBV3-2) and TRBJ2-7; no firm D call. The CDR3 totals 11 residues. CDR1 and CDR2 from the germline V gene are LGHDT and YNNKEL (reference sequence). The V end lost 3 bases, the J end lost 4 bases, and 4 bases lay between the germline ends. In DNA form, the CDR3 reads TGTGCCAGCAGCCAGAGGTACGAGCAGTACTTC. Translated, it gives CASSQRYEQYF.

V usage is TRBV28 and J usage is TRBJ2-1; 7 bases fit TRBD2. The germline V gene has CDR1 MDHEN and CDR2 SYDVKM. With 5 bases clipped from V and 0 bases from J, the junction kept 7 bases outside the gene matches. There are 16 residues in the CDR3. This CDR3 reads CASSGGAGNSYNEQFF. The CDR3 nucleotides read TGTGCCAGCAGTGGGGGAGCGGGGAACTCCTACAATGAGCAGTTCTTC.